The 23 T cell receptor beta chains below were found in one sample sequenced in a study of synovial regulatory T cells in juvenile arthritis. General study results and limits: Blood Treg cells that were inflammation-associated showed lower TCR diversity than other blood Treg cells.

Their specific antigens are unknown. Some clones are missing from TCRdb's copy, which holds only in-frame ones; the method was immunoSEQ multiplex PCR. The sample has roughly 9,600 clones. Sequenced input: Treg cells from blood. Subset defined: HLA-DR+ inflammation-associated blood Treg cells. These TCRs come from a donor younger than 30 with juvenile idiopathic arthritis.

CDR3 in amino acids: CASSPDREQAFF. The chain joins TRBV18 to TRBJ1-1; TCRdb picks TRBD1, but there is no DNA to check that call. Germline CDR1 and CDR2: KGHSH and LQKENI. CDR3 length: 12 amino acids. No DNA accompanies this entry.

V usage is TRBV2 and J usage is TRBJ2-2; absent DNA, TCRdb's TRBD1 call cannot be checked. CDR3 length: 14 residues. No nucleotide data were recorded. Germline loops: CDR1 SNHLY, CDR2 FYNNEI. CDR3 protein: CASSTGVGTGELFF.

The genes are TRBV20-1 and TRBJ2-7; TCRdb's D call, TRBD2, is unchecked because there is no DNA. CDR1 and CDR2 from the germline V gene are DFQATT and SNEGSKA (reference sequence). This CDR3 contains 11 residues. No DNA is given. The CDR3 reads CSATDFYEQYF.

The V gene is TRBV7-2, the J gene TRBJ2-1; TCRdb selects TRBD1, and the lack of DNA leaves this call unchecked. Germline loops: CDR1 SGHTA, CDR2 FQGNSA. The CDR3 is made up of 12 amino acids. Only the protein is available. The CDR3 sequence is CASSPQGDEQFF.

This chain uses TRBV1 with TRBJ1-4; checking the TCRdb D call of TRBD1 is not possible without DNA. TRBV1 represents a pseudogene. The CDR3 consists of 15 residues. Only the protein is on record. The CDR3 reads CTSSHGPGQGEKLFF.

The V gene is TRBV28, the J gene TRBJ1-5. Germline V lookup: CDR1 MDHEN, CDR2 SYDVKM. CDR3 length: 14 amino acids. No nucleotide data were recorded. The CDR3 reads CASSLGGPFQPQHF.

The chain is built from TRBV9 and TRBJ1-2. Germline CDR1 reads SGDLS; CDR2 reads YYNGEE. The CDR3 spans 13 residues. Only the protein is on record. This chain's CDR3 is CASSVDPLGRYTF.

The chain couples TRBV6-5 to TRBJ2-7; the D gene TCRdb calls, TRBD1, cannot be checked with no DNA. Germline CDR1 and CDR2: MNHEY and SVGAGI. The CDR3 has 14 amino acids. DNA for this receptor is not on file. Here the CDR3 reads CASTTGTGGFRQYF.

This sequence joins TRBV28 and TRBJ2-7; no DNA is available, so the TRBD1 call from TCRdb remains unchecked. Germline CDR1 and CDR2: MDHEN and SYDVKM. The CDR3 is 15 amino acids. No DNA is given. CDR3 sequence reads: CASSPTWAGVYEQYF.

J is TRBJ1-1 and V is TRBV4-2. Germline CDR1 is LGHNA and CDR2 is YNFKEQ. The CDR3 totals 16 residues. Only the protein is available. CDR3 region: CASRTLRGSMNTEAFF.

The gene calls are TRBV2 and TRBJ1-2. The CDR3 covers 13 residues. No DNA is given. Per the germline V gene, CDR1 is SNHLY and CDR2 is FYNNEI. CDR3 region: CASVLLDNYGYTF. The full variable domain, its missing parts supplied by reference TRBV2 and TRBJ1-2, is EPEVTQTPSHQVTQMGQEVILRCVPISNHLYFYWYRQILGQKVEFLVSFYNNEISEKSEIFDDQFSVERPDGSNFTLKIRSTKLEDSAMYFCASVLLDNYGYTFGSGTRLTVV.

The chain has TRBV6-6 and TRBJ2-5. This CDR3 has 12 amino acids. No DNA was logged. CDR1 and CDR2 (germline): MNHNY, SVGAGI (reference sequence). CDR3 amino acids: CASSYHQETQYF.

V and J are TRBV19 and TRBJ2-1; TCRdb outputs TRBD1, but without DNA this stays unchecked. The CDR3 contains 14 residues. The entry carries no DNA sequence. Germline V lookup: CDR1 LNHDA, CDR2 SQIVND (reference sequence). The CDR3 protein is CASSIQGSPNEQFF.

The V gene is TRBV18, the J gene TRBJ1-2; TCRdb's D call, TRBD1, is unchecked because there is no DNA. In germline, CDR1 is KGHSH, CDR2 LQKENI. This CDR3 is 13 amino acids long. This entry has no DNA. The chain's CDR3 is CASSATTGPGYTF.

The CDR3 loop is CATSRRGGGGYTF. The chain links TRBV15 to TRBJ1-2. The CDR3 is 13 amino acids. No coding sequence is recorded. Germline CDR1 is LNHNV and CDR2 is YYDKDF (reference sequence).

This chain connects TRBV29-1 to TRBJ2-7; TCRdb proposes TRBD2, but this gene call is untestable without DNA. Per germline, CDR1 SQVTM and CDR2 ANQGSEA. The CDR3 covers 11 residues. No nucleotide data were recorded. The CDR3 protein is CSVERAYEQYF.

The V and J genes are TRBV19 and TRBJ2-4; the TRBD2 assignment by TCRdb is unverifiable without DNA. CDR1 and CDR2 from the germline V gene are LNHDA and SQIVND (reference sequence). The CDR3 consists of 16 residues. DNA is not recorded here. This CDR3 is CASSTGLLQAGDIQYF.

The chain employs TRBV2 and TRBJ1-2; TCRdb selects TRBD1, and the lack of DNA leaves this call unchecked. CDR3 length: 14 residues. No DNA was logged. Germline lookup yields CDR1 SNHLY and CDR2 FYNNEI. The CDR3 loop is CASSERTANYGYTF.

The chain has TRBV10-2 and TRBJ2-4. Germline CDR1 and CDR2: WSHSY and SAAADI. The CDR3 has 12 amino acids. No DNA is listed. CDR3 in amino acids: CASGNRANIQYF.

The rearrangement uses TRBV5-1 and TRBJ2-3; TCRdb designates TRBD1, a call that cannot be tested without DNA. The germline V gene has CDR1 SGHRS and CDR2 YFSETQ. This CDR3 comprises 15 residues. Only the protein sequence is given. The CDR3 loop is CASMDRGWSTDTQYF.

Its frequency marks this clone as medium-sized (0.01 to 0.1%). The chain has TRBV11-2 and TRBJ1-6. Germline CDR1 and CDR2: SGHAT and FQNNGV. There are 14 residues in the CDR3. The entry carries no DNA sequence. CDR3 sequence: CASSLGGNNSPLHF.

CDR3 amino acids: CASTAGWDTEAFF. V gene TRBV6-1 combines with J gene TRBJ1-1; as DNA is missing, the TRBD1 call by TCRdb cannot be tested. CDR1 and CDR2 (germline): MNHNS, SASEGT. CDR3 length: 13 amino acids. The DNA sequence is not available.

The J gene is TRBJ2-3, the V gene TRBV6-4. From germline, CDR1 is MRHNA and CDR2 SNTAGT. The CDR3 sequence is 15 residues long. No DNA was logged. The chain's CDR3 is CASSDSRGGTDTQYF.